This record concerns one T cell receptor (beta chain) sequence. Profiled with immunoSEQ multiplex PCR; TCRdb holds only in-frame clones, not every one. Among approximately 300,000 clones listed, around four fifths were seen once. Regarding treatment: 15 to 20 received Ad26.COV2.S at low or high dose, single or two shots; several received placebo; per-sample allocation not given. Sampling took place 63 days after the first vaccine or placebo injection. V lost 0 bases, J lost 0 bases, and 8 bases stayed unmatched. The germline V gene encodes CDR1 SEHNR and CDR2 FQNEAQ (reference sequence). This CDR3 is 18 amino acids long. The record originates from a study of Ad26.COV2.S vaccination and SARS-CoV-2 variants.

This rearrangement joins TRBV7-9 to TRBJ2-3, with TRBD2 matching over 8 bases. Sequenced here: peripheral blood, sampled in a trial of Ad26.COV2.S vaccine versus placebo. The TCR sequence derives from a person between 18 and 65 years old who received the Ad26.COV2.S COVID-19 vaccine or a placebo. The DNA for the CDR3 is TGTGCCAGCAGCTTAGCGTCCCCGGTAGCGGGGAGCACAGATACGCAGTATTTT. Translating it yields CASSLASPVAGSTDTQYF. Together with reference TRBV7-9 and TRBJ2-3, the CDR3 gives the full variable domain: DTGVSQNPRHKITKRGQNVTFRCDPISEHNRLYWYRQTLGQGPEFLTYFQNEAQLEKSRLLSDRFSAERPKGSFSTLEIQRTEQGDSAMYLCASSLASPVAGSTDTQYFGPGTRLTVL.